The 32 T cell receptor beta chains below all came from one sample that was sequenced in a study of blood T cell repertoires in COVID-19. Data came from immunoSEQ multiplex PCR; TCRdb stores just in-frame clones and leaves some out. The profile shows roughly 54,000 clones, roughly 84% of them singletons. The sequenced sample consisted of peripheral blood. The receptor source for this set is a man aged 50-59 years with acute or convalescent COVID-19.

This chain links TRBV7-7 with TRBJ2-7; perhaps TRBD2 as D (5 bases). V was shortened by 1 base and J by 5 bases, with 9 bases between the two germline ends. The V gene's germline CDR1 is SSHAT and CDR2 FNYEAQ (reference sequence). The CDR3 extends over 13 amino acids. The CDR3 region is CASSLGSGNEQYF. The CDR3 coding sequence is TGTGCCAGCAGCTTAGGCTCGGGGAACGAGCAGTACTTC.

CDR3 residues: CATSDEFGLSYTF. In DNA form, the CDR3 reads TGTGCCACCAGTGACGAATTCGGTTTGAGCTACACCTTC. The rearrangement joins TRBV24-1 to TRBJ1-2; no firm D call. Germline lookup yields CDR1 KGHDR and CDR2 SFDVKD. V was cut by 4 bases and J by 9 bases, with 14 bases left in between. The CDR3 runs 13 residues.

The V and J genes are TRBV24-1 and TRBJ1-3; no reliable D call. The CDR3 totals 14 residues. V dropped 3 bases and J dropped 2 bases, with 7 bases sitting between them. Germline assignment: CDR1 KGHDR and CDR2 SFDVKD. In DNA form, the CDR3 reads TGTGCCACCAGTGATCGGTCCGCTGGAAACACCATATATTTT. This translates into CATSDRSAGNTIYF.

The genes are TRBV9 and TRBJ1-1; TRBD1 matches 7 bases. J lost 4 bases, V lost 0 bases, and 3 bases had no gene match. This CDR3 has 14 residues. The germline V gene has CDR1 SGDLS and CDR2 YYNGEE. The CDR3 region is CASSVVAGGTEAFF. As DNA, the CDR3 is TGTGCCAGCAGCGTAGTTGCAGGGGGCACTGAAGCTTTCTTT.

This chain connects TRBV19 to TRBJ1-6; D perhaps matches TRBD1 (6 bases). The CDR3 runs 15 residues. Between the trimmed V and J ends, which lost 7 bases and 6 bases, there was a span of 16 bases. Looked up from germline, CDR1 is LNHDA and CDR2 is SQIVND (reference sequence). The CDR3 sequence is CASTFGQLANSPLHF. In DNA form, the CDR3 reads TGTGCCAGTACCTTCGGACAGCTAGCTAATTCACCCCTCCACTTT.

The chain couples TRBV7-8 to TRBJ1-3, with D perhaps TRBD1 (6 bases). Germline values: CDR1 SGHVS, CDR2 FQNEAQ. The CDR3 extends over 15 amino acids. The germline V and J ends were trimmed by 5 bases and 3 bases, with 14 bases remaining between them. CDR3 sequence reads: CASSPGPTGGNTIYF. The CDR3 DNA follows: TGTGCCAGCAGCCCAGGGCCGACAGGTGGAAACACCATATATTTT.

The DNA of the CDR3 is TGTGCCAGCAACCGCGATCGGGGTACGCAGTATTTT. Translated: CASNRDRGTQYF. The V call is TRBV28, the J call TRBJ2-3, with D maybe TRBD2 (5 bases). The V gene lost 7 bases and the J gene lost 8 bases, with 13 bases spanning the gap. Germline CDR1 and CDR2: MDHEN and SYDVKM. CDR3 length equals 12 residues.

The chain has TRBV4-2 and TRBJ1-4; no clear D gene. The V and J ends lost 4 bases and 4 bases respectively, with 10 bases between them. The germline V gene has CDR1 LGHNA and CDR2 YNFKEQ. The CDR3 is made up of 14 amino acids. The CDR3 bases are TGTGCCAGCAGCCCGACGGGAGATAATGAAAAACTGTTTTTT. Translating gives CASSPTGDNEKLFF.

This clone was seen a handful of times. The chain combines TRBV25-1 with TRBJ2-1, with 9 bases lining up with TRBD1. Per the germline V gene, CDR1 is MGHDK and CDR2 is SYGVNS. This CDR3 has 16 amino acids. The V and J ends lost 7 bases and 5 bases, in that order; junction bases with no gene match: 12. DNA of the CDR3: TGTGCCAGCACCACCCTTGGGGACAGGGTAAACAATGAGCAGTTCTTC. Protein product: CASTTLGDRVNNEQFF.

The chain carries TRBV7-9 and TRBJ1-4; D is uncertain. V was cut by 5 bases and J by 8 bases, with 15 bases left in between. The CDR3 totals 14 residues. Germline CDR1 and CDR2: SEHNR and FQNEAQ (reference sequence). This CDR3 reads CASSPAREEEKLFF. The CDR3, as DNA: TGTGCCAGCAGCCCTGCGAGGGAGGAGGAAAAACTGTTTTTT. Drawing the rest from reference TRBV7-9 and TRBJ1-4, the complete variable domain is DTGVSQNPRHKITKRGQNVTFRCDPISEHNRLYWYRQTLGQGPEFLTYFQNEAQLEKSRLLSDRFSAERPKGSFSTLEIQRTEQGDSAMYLCASSPAREEEKLFFGSGTQLSVL.

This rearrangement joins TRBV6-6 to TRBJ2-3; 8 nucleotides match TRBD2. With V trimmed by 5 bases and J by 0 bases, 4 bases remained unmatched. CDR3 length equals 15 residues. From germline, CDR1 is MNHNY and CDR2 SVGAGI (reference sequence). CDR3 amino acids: CASSDLAGSTDTQYF. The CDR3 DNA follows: TGTGCCAGCAGTGACTTAGCGGGGAGCACAGATACGCAGTATTTT.

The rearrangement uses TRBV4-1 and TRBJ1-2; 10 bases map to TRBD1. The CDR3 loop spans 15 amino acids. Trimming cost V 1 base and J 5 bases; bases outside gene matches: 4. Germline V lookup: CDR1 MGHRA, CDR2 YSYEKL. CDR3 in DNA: TGCGCCAGCAGCCAAGGGGGACAGGGGATGTATGGCTACACCTTC. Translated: CASSQGGQGMYGYTF.

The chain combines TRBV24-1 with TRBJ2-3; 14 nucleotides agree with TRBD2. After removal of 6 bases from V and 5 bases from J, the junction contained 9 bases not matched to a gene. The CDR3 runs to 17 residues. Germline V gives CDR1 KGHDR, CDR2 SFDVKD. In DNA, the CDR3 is TGTGCCACCAGTACGACTAGCGGGAGGGCCTTCGAAGATACGCAGTATTTT. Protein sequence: CATSTTSGRAFEDTQYF.

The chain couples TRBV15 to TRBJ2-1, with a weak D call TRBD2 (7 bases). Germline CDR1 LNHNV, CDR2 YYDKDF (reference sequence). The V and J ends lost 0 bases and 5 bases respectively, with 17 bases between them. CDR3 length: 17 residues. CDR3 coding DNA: TGTGCCACCAGCAGAGATCGGCGTGCGGGGGCGGACAATGAGCAGTTCTTC. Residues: CATSRDRRAGADNEQFF.

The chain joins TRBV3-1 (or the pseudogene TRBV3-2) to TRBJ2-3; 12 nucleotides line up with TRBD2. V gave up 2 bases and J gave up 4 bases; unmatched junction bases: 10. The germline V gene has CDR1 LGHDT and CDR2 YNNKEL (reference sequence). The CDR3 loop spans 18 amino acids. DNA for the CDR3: TGTGCCAGCAGCCAATTCTTTTCCGGGACTAGCGGGTCAGATACGCAGTATTTT. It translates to CASSQFFSGTSGSDTQYF.

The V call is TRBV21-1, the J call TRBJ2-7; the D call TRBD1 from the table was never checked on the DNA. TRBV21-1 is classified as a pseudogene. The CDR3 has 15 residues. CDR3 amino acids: CASREDRDRAHEQYF. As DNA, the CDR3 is TGTGCCAGCAGGGAAGATCGGGACAGGGCCCACGAGCAGTACTTC.

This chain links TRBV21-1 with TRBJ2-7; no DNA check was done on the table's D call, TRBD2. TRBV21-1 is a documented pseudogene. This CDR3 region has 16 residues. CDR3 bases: TGTGCCAGCAGCAAAGTGAAGCGGGGAAGTAAGGACGAGCAGTACTTC. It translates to CASSKVKRGSKDEQYF.

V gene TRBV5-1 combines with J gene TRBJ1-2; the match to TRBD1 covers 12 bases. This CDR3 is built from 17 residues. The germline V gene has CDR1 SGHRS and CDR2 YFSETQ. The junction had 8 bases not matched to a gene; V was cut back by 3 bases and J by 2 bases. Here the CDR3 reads CASSYPTGQGANYGYTF. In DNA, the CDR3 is TGCGCCAGCAGCTACCCAACGGGACAGGGGGCGAACTATGGCTACACCTTC. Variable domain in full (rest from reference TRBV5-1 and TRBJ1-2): KAGVTQTPRYLIKTRGQQVTLSCSPISGHRSVSWYQQTPGQGLQFLFEYFSETQRNKGNFPGRFSGRQFSNSRSEMNVSTLELGDSALYLCASSYPTGQGANYGYTFGSGTRLTVV.

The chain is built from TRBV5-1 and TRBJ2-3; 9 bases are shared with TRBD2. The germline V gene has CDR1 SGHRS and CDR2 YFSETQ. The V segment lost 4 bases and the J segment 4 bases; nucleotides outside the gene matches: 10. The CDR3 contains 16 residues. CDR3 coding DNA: TGCGCCAGCAGCAGGGGACTAGCAGAGGGGGCAGATACGCAGTATTTT. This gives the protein CASSRGLAEGADTQYF.

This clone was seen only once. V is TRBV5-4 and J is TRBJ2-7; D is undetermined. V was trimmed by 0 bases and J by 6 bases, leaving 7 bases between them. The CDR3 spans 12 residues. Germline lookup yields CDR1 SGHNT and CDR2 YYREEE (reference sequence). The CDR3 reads CASSLDSSEQYF. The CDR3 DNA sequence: TGTGCCAGCAGCTTGGACTCTAGCGAGCAGTACTTC.

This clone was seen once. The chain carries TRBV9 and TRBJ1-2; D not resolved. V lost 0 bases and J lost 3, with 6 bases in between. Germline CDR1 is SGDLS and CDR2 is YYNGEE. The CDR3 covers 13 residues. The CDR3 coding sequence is TGTGCCAGCAGCGTAGGAGTGGACTATGGCTACACCTTC. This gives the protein CASSVGVDYGYTF.

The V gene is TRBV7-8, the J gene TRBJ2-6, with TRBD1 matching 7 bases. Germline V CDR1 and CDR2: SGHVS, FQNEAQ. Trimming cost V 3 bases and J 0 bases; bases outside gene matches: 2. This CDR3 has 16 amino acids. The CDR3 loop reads CASSLTGISGANVLTF. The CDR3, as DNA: TGTGCCAGCAGCTTGACAGGGATCTCTGGGGCCAACGTCCTGACTTTC.

DNA for the CDR3: TGTGCCAGCAGCCCGTCACAGGGGGCGAACACCGGGGAGCTGTTTTTT. This sequence encodes CASSPSQGANTGELFF. The chain uses TRBV11-2 and TRBJ2-2; 8 bases line up with TRBD1. Germline CDR1 reads SGHAT; CDR2 reads FQNNGV. CDR3 length equals 16 residues. V trimming: 5 bases; J trimming: 0 bases; junction bases outside the gene matches: 5.

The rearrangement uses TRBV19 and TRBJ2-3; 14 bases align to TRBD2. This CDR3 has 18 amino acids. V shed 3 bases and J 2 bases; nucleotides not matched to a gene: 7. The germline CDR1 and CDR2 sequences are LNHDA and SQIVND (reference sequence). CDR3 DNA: TGTGCCAGTAGTATGAAGGGACTAGCGGGGGCTACCACAGATACGCAGTATTTT. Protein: CASSMKGLAGATTDTQYF.

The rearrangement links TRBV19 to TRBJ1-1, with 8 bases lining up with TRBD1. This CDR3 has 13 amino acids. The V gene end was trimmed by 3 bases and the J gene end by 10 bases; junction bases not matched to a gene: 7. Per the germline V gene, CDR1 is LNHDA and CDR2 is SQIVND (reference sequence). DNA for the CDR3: TGTGCCAGTAGTATTCAGGGGGCGAAGGGAGCTTTCTTT. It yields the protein CASSIQGAKGAFF.

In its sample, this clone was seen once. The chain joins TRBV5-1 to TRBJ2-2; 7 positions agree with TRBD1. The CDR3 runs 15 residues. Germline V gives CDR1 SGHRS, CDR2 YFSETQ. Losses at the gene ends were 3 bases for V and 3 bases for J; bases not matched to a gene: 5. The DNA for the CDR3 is TGCGCCAGCAGCTGGGACAGCCTAGACACCGGGGAGCTGTTTTTT. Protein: CASSWDSLDTGELFF. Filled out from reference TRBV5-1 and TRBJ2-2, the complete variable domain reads KAGVTQTPRYLIKTRGQQVTLSCSPISGHRSVSWYQQTPGQGLQFLFEYFSETQRNKGNFPGRFSGRQFSNSRSEMNVSTLELGDSALYLCASSWDSLDTGELFFGEGSRLTVL.

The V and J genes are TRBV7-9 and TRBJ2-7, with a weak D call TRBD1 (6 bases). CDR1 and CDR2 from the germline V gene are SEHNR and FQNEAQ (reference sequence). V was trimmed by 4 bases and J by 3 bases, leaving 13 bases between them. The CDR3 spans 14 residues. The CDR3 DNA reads TGTGCCAGCAGCTCTACAGGGAAAGGCTACGAGCAGTACTTC. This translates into CASSSTGKGYEQYF.

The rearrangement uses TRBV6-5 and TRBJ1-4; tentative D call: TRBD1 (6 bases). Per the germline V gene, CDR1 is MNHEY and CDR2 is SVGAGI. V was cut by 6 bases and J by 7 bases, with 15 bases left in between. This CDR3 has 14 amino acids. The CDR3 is CASRMTGSSEKLFF. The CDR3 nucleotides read TGTGCCAGCAGAATGACAGGCAGCAGTGAAAAACTGTTTTTT.

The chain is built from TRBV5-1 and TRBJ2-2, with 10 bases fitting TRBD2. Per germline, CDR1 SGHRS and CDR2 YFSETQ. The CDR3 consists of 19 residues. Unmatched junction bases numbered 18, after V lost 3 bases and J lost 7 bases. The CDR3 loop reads CASSSPGLAYSREDGELFF. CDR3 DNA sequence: TGCGCCAGCAGCTCGCCGGGACTAGCGTATTCCCGCGAAGACGGGGAGCTGTTTTTT.

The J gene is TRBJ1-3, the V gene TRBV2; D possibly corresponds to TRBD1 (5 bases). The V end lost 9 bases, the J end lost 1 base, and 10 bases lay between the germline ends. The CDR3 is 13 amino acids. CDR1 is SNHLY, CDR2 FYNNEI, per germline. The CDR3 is CASLEGSGNTIYF. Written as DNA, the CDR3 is TGTGCCAGTCTGGAGGGGTCTGGAAACACCATATATTTT.

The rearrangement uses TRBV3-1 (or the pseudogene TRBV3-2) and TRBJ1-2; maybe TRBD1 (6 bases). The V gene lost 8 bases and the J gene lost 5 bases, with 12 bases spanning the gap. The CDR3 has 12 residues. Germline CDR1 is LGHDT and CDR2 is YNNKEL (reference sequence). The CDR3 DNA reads TGTGCCAGCGCTTTGCAGGGGTATGGCTACACCTTC. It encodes CASALQGYGYTF.

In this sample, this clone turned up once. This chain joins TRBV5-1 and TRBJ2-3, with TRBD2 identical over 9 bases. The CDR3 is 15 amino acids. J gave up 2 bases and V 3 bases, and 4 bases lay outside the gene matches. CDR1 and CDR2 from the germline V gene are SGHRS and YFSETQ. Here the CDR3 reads CASSWGTSTTDTQYF. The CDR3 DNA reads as TGCGCCAGCAGCTGGGGGACTAGCACCACAGATACGCAGTATTTT.